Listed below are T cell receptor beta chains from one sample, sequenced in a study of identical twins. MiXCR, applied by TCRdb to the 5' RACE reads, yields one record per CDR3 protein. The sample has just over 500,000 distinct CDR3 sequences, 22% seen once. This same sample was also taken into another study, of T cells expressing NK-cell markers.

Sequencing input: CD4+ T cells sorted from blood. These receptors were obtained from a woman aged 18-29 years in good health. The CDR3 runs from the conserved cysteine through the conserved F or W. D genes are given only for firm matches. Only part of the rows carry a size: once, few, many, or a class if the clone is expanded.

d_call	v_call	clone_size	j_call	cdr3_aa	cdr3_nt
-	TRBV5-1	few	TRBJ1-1	CASIQGPETEAFF	TGCGCCAGCATTCAGGGCCCTGAAACTGAAGCTTTCTTT
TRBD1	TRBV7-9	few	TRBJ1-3	CASSYGTGGSGNTIYF	TGTGCCAGCAGCTACGGGACAGGGGGCTCTGGAAACACCATATATTTT
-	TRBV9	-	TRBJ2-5	CASSVEAIPTGETQYF	TGTGCCAGCAGCGTAGAGGCGATTCCTACCGGAGAGACCCAGTACTTC
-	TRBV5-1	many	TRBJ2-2	CASTENTGELFF	TGCGCCAGCACGGAGAACACCGGGGAGCTGTTTTTT
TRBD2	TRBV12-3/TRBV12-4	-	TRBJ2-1	CASSPRGIAGTYNEQFF	TGTGCCAGCAGTCCCCGGGGGATAGCGGGAACCTACAATGAGCAGTTCTTC
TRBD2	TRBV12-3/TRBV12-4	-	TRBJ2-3	CASSFGSPGLAVSTDTQYF	TGTGCCAGCAGCTTCGGGTCACCGGGACTAGCGGTTAGCACAGATACGCAGTATTTT
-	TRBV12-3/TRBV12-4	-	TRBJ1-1	CASRPRKIGRDTEAFF	TGTGCCAGCCGCCCTCGTAAGATCGGGAGGGACACTGAAGCTTTCTTT
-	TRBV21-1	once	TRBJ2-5	CASSGTGPGLAGFETQYF	TGTGCCAGCAGCGGGACCGGACCAGGACTAGCGGGATTTGAGACCCAGTACTTC
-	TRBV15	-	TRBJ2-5	CATSRGPEETQYF	TGTGCCACCAGCAGAGGGCCAGAAGAGACCCAGTACTTC
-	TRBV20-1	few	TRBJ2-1	CSARDLSNEQFF	TGCAGTGCTAGAGATCTTTCCAATGAGCAGTTCTTC
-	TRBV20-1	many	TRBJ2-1	CSASEGHNEQFF	TGCAGTGCTAGTGAGGGCCACAATGAGCAGTTCTTC